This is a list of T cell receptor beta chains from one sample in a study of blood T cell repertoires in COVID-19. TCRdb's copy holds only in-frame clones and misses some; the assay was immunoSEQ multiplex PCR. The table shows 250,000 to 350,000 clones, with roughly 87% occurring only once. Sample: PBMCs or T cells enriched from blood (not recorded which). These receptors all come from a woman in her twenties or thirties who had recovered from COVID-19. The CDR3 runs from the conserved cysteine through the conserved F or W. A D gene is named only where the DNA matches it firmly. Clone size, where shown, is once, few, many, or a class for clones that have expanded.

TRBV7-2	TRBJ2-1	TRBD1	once	CASILDRVSYNEQFF	TGTGCCAGCATCCTAGACAGGGTTTCCTACAATGAGCAGTTCTTC
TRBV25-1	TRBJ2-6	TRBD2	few	CASSEYGGGGSGANVLTF	TGTGCCAGCAGTGAATACGGGGGGGGAGGCTCTGGGGCCAACGTCCTGACTTTC
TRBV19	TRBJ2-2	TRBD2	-	CASRPTSGTTGELFF	TGTGCCAGTAGACCAACTAGCGGGACCACCGGGGAGCTGTTTTTT
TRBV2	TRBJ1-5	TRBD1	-	CASSDLQGPSNQPQHF	TGTGCCAGCAGTGATTTACAGGGGCCTAGCAATCAGCCCCAGCATTTT
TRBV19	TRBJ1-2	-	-	CASSTILTQGPQRYTF	TGTGCCAGTTCTACCATCCTCACGCAGGGCCCCCAACGCTACACCTTC
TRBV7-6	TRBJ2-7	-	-	CASSLLSFWWSEQYF	TGTGCCAGCAGCTTATTATCGTTCTGGTGGAGCGAGCAGTACTTC
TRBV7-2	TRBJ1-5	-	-	CASSLGFGGSGQPQHF	TGTGCCAGCAGCTTAGGATTTGGGGGGTCAGGGCAGCCCCAGCATTTT
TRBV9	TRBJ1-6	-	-	CASSVAGRGNSPLHF	TGTGCCAGCAGCGTAGCGGGCAGGGGAAATTCACCCCTCCACTTT
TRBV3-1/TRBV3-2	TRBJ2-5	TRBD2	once	CASSPVGVRGGGETQYF	TGTGCCAGCAGCCCGGTAGGGGTGCGGGGGGGAGGAGAGACCCAGTACTTC
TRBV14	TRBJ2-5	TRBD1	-	CASSPRTGGLKETQYF	TGTGCCAGCAGCCCACGGACAGGGGGACTAAAAGAGACCCAGTACTTC
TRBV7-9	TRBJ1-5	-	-	CASSQGQGVGNQPQHF	TGTGCCAGCAGCCAGGGGCAGGGTGTTGGCAATCAGCCCCAGCATTTT
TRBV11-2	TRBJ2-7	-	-	CASSLAGRRASSYEQYF	TGTGCCAGCAGCTTAGCCGGGCGGAGGGCGAGCTCCTACGAGCAGTACTTC
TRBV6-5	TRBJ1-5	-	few	CASRPMGTLNQPQHF	TGTGCCAGCAGGCCGATGGGGACACTCAATCAGCCCCAGCATTTT
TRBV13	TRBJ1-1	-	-	CASSFEGGAEAFF	TGTGCCAGCAGCTTTGAGGGGGGGGCTGAAGCTTTCTTT
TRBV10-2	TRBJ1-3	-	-	CASSQTIPSSGNTIYF	TGCGCCAGCAGTCAAACTATCCCGAGCTCTGGAAACACCATATATTTT
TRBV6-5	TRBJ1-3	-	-	CASRAVTIYF	TGTGCCAGCAGGGCCGTCACCATATATTTT
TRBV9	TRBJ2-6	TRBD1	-	CASSSPGTAQTRRANVLTF	TGTGCCAGCAGCTCACCCGGGACAGCTCAAACAAGGCGGGCCAACGTCCTGACTTTC
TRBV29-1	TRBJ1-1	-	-	CSTLQGLCTEAFF	TGCAGCACCCTCCAGGGTTTGTGCACTGAAGCTTTCTTT
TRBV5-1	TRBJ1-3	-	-	CASSLMTASSGNTIYF	TGCGCCAGCAGCTTAATGACAGCTAGCTCTGGAAACACCATATATTTT
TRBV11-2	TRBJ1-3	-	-	CATRTLNSGNTIYF	TGTGCCACTCGGACTCTCAACTCTGGAAACACCATATATTTT
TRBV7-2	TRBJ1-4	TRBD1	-	CASSPVGQGAPNEKLFF	TGTGCCAGCAGCCCAGTGGGGCAGGGGGCTCCTAATGAAAAACTGTTTTTT
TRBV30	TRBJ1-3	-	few	CAWSVSGGFRRNTIYF	TGTGCCTGGAGTGTAAGTGGGGGGTTTAGAAGAAACACCATATATTTT
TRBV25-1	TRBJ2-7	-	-	CATSRGSPLYEQYF	TGTGCCACTTCCCGGGGGTCCCCCCTTTACGAGCAGTACTTC
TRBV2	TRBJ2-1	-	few	CASFRGGAYNEQFF	TGTGCCAGCTTTCGCGGTGGCGCCTACAATGAGCAGTTCTTC
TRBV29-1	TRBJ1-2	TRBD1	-	CSFGQGYGVTF	TGCAGCTTTGGACAGGGATACGGCGTCACCTTC
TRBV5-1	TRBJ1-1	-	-	CASSLVGAGNTEAFF	TGCGCCAGCAGCTTGGTTGGTGCAGGGAACACTGAAGCTTTCTTT
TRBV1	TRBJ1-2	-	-	CTSSQDSLRDSRRNYGYTF	TGCACCAGCAGCCAAGATTCACTCCGGGACAGCCGAAGGAATTATGGCTACACCTTC
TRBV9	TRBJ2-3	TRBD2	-	CASSVGSGVGGGTDTQYF	TGTGCCAGCAGCGTAGGTAGCGGGGTCGGGGGGGGCACAGATACGCAGTATTTT
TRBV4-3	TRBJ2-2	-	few	CASSQDRGAVNTGELFF	TGCGCCAGCAGCCAAGATCGGGGGGCGGTCAACACCGGGGAGCTGTTTTTT
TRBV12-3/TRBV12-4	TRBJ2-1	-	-	CASTTNNEQFF	TGTGCCAGCACCACAAACAATGAGCAGTTCTTC
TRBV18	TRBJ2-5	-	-	CASSPGGSQETQYF	TGTGCCAGCTCACCAGGAGGGAGCCAAGAGACCCAGTACTTC
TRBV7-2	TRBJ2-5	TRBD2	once	CASGLAGPQETQYF	TGTGCCAGCGGCCTAGCGGGGCCCCAAGAGACCCAGTACTTC
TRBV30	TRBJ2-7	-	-	CAWSVRGIDYEQYF	TGTGCCTGGAGTGTACGCGGCATCGACTACGAGCAGTACTTC
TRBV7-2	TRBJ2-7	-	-	CASSLATATSYEQYF	TGTGCCAGCAGCTTAGCGACAGCAACCTCCTACGAGCAGTACTTC
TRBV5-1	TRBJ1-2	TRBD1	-	CASSTGQGTYGYTF	TGCGCCAGCAGCACCGGACAGGGAACTTACGGCTACACCTTC
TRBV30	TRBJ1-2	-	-	CAWSSGGGYGYTF	TGTGCCTGGAGTTCCGGGGGGGGCTATGGCTACACCTTC
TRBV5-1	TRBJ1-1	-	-	CASSLEGHTEAFF	TGCGCCAGCAGCTTGGAGGGGCACACTGAAGCTTTCTTT
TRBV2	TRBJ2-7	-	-	CASSSDSSYEQYF	TGTGCCAGCAGTTCGGACAGCTCCTACGAGCAGTACTTC
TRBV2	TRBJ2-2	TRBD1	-	CASTMIRQGRAGELFF	TGTGCCAGCACTATGATTCGACAGGGTAGGGCCGGGGAGCTGTTTTTT
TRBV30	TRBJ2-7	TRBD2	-	CAWARGGPGAYEQYF	TGTGCCTGGGCCCGGGGGGGACCCGGGGCCTACGAGCAGTACTTC
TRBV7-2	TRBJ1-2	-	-	CASTPGTSNYGYTF	TGTGCCAGCACCCCCGGGACATCCAACTATGGCTACACCTTC
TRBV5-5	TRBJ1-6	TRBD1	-	CASSLVATGRSSYNSPLHF	TGTGCCAGCAGCTTGGTCGCGACAGGGCGCAGCTCCTATAATTCACCCCTCCACTTT
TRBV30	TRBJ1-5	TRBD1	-	CAWRTGLNQPQHF	TGTGCCTGGAGGACAGGGCTCAATCAGCCCCAGCATTTT